The 24 T cell receptor beta chains given below trace back to one sample, sequenced in a study of cytomegalovirus exposure and HLA in healthy donors. 13 Jbeta primers and 60 Vbeta primers were used for the PCR. The assay was immunoSEQ multiplex PCR, and TCRdb's table has in-frame clones only and misses some. The top ten hold roughly 21% of the sample, which has 70,000 to 100,000 clones, 55% to 70% seen once. The specimen sequenced was PBMCs. The receptor set was obtained from a woman aged 50 to 60 in good health and CMV-seropositive.

About this clone itself: In the same sample, other DNA sequences code for this CDR3. The chain carries TRBV6-5 and TRBJ1-1; TRBD1 agrees at 9 bases. This CDR3 spans 15 amino acids. Germline CDR1 MNHEY, CDR2 SVGAGI. V trimming: 0 bases; J trimming: 4 bases; junction bases outside the gene matches: 3. The CDR3: CASSYSTGGGTEAFF. CDR3 DNA: TGTGCCAGCAGTTACTCTACAGGGGGCGGCACTGAAGCTTTCTTT.

The rearrangement links TRBV4-2 to TRBJ1-5; no reliable D call. The CDR3 is 15 residues long. With 6 bases removed from V and 0 bases from J, the gap between germline ends came to 12 bases. Germline CDR1 is LGHNA and CDR2 is YNFKEQ. The CDR3 DNA reads TGTGCCAGCAGAGCCGGTGATCATAGCAATCAGCCCCAGCATTTT. Its protein product is CASRAGDHSNQPQHF.

The chain uses TRBV27 and TRBJ1-4; possible D gene TRBD1, 5 bases. CDR1 and CDR2 from the germline V gene are MNHEY and SMNVEV (reference sequence). This CDR3 spans 14 amino acids. Trimming cost V 2 bases and J 8 bases, with 12 bases left between them. The chain's CDR3 is CASSLRGEGEKLFF. The CDR3 DNA reads TGTGCCAGCAGTTTACGGGGGGAGGGCGAAAAACTGTTTTTT.

The rearrangement links TRBV4-3 to TRBJ1-2, with 7 nucleotides matching TRBD1. Germline values: CDR1 LGHNA, CDR2 YSLEER. V was clipped by 1 base and J by 2 bases; unmatched bases: 7. The CDR3 contains 16 residues. CDR3 DNA sequence: TGCGCCAGCAGCCAAGGGGTTGCACAGGGGAACTATGGCTACACCTTC. This sequence encodes CASSQGVAQGNYGYTF.

At least ten counts were recorded for this clone. This chain links TRBV21-1 with TRBJ2-2; the table calls TRBD1, which could not be checked here. TRBV21-1 is a pseudogene segment. This CDR3 contains 18 residues. The CDR3 nucleotides are TGTGCCAGCAGTCCTCCGGGACAGAAAGTTTCGAACACCGGGGAGCTGTTTTTT. Translated: CASSPPGQKVSNTGELFF.

J is TRBJ2-5 and V is TRBV19; 8 bases fit TRBD1. V lost 5 bases and J lost 2; bases outside the gene matches: 7. Germline CDR1 LNHDA, CDR2 SQIVND (reference sequence). CDR3 length equals 15 residues. CDR3 residues: CASSLGRDRQETQYF. The CDR3 DNA is TGTGCCAGTAGTCTCGGTCGGGACAGGCAAGAGACCCAGTACTTC.

This clone was recorded once. This chain links TRBV27 with TRBJ2-3, with 9 bases identical to TRBD2. Germline CDR1 and CDR2: MNHEY and SMNVEV (reference sequence). CDR3 length: 16 residues. J gave up 1 base and V 2 bases, and 4 bases lay outside the gene matches. The CDR3 loop is CASSLNLAGRTDTQYF. CDR3 bases: TGTGCCAGCAGTTTAAATCTAGCGGGGCGCACAGATACGCAGTATTTT.

CDR3 nucleotides: TGCGCCAGCAGCCAGGACGTTGGGGCTCTCCGGGAAAAACTGTTTTTT. Translation: CASSQDVGALREKLFF. The J gene is TRBJ1-4, the V gene TRBV4-3, with D maybe TRBD1 (5 bases). The CDR3 loop spans 16 amino acids. Trimming shortened V by 3 bases and J by 8 bases, and 19 bases separated the two germline ends. Germline assignment: CDR1 LGHNA and CDR2 YSLEER.

This clone came up a few times. This chain connects TRBV7-9 to TRBJ1-1; a weak D match, TRBD1 (6 bases). The length of the CDR3 is 13 residues. V gave up 6 bases and J gave up 5 bases, with 13 bases separating them. CDR1 and CDR2 (germline): SEHNR, FQNEAQ (reference sequence). CDR3 residues: CASRGHRPTEAFF. The CDR3 nucleotides are TGTGCCAGCAGGGGACACCGGCCGACTGAAGCTTTCTTT.

In its sample, this clone was seen a few times. The chain is built from TRBV28 and TRBJ1-1; 7 nucleotides match TRBD1. J was trimmed by 3 bases and V by 6 bases; bases with no gene match: 16. Germline V gives CDR1 MDHEN, CDR2 SYDVKM. This CDR3 spans 17 amino acids. The CDR3 sequence: CASRTTGAQDAHTEAFF. CDR3 nucleotides: TGTGCCAGCAGAACTACAGGGGCGCAGGATGCCCACACTGAAGCTTTCTTT. The full variable domain, completed using reference TRBV28 and TRBJ1-1, is DVKVTQSSRYLVKRTGEKVFLECVQDMDHENMFWYRQDPGLGLRLIYFSYDVKMKEKGDIPEGYSVSREKKERFSLILESASTNQTSMYLCASRTTGAQDAHTEAFFGQGTRLTVV.

This clone was recorded a few times. This chain links TRBV9 with TRBJ2-3; 7 bases match TRBD2. The CDR3 loop spans 15 amino acids. The trim removed 0 bases at V and 2 bases at J, leaving 3 bases unmatched. Germline values: CDR1 SGDLS, CDR2 YYNGEE. CDR3 loop: CASSVVGGDTDTQYF. The CDR3 coding sequence is TGTGCCAGCAGCGTAGTGGGGGGGGACACAGATACGCAGTATTTT.

The CDR3 loop reads CASNERGPSYEQYF. The CDR3 DNA is TGTGCCAGCAACGAGCGGGGGCCCTCCTACGAGCAGTACTTC. The J gene is TRBJ2-7, the V gene TRBV7-9, with 8 positions matching TRBD2. This CDR3 comprises 14 residues. J was trimmed by 0 bases and V by 7 bases; bases with no gene match: 5. Germline values: CDR1 SEHNR, CDR2 FQNEAQ (reference sequence).

The chain couples TRBV2 to TRBJ1-1; D ambiguous. Trimming shortened V by 8 bases and J by 1 base, and 14 bases separated the two germline ends. The CDR3 runs to 14 residues. Germline V gives CDR1 SNHLY, CDR2 FYNNEI. The CDR3, as DNA: TGTGCCAGCTCCCGATCAACAGAGAACACTGAAGCTTTCTTT. This gives the protein CASSRSTENTEAFF.

This clone was seen only a few times. The chain joins TRBV6-5 to TRBJ2-2; TRBD2 matches 8 bases. This CDR3 comprises 16 residues. V was pared by 2 bases and J by 3 bases, with 5 bases of the junction left unmatched. Germline V gives CDR1 MNHEY, CDR2 SVGAGI. The CDR3 bases are TGTGCCAGCAGTTACGGGCGGGGGGTGGACACCGGGGAGCTGTTTTTT. Translated, it gives CASSYGRGVDTGELFF.

The chain joins TRBV5-1 to TRBJ2-4; D is possibly TRBD1 (6 bases). The CDR3 has 14 residues. Germline lookup yields CDR1 SGHRS and CDR2 YFSETQ. Trimming pared 4 bases from V and 7 bases from J, leaving 15 bases between. The CDR3 DNA sequence: TGCGCCAGCAGCCCCTGGTTTGGACAGAACATTCAGTACTTC. Its protein product is CASSPWFGQNIQYF. Drawing the rest from reference TRBV5-1 and TRBJ2-4, the complete variable domain is KAGVTQTPRYLIKTRGQQVTLSCSPISGHRSVSWYQQTPGQGLQFLFEYFSETQRNKGNFPGRFSGRQFSNSRSEMNVSTLELGDSALYLCASSPWFGQNIQYFGAGTRLSVL.

This sequence joins TRBV9 and TRBJ2-4; no definite D call. Germline-derived CDR1 and CDR2 are SGDLS and YYNGEE. V gave up 0 bases and J gave up 7 bases, with 8 bases separating them. There are 13 residues in the CDR3. The CDR3 protein is CASSVDFGNIQYF. The CDR3 DNA sequence: TGTGCCAGCAGCGTAGATTTCGGGAACATTCAGTACTTC.

The V gene is TRBV2, the J gene TRBJ1-1, with D possibly matching TRBD1 (5 bases). Per the germline V gene, CDR1 is SNHLY and CDR2 is FYNNEI. Deletions cut 6 bases from V and 8 bases from J, with 13 bases between. This CDR3 is 12 amino acids long. Here the CDR3 reads CASSKGVGEAFF. The CDR3 DNA reads TGTGCCAGCAGCAAAGGGGTCGGAGAAGCTTTCTTT.

CDR3 coding DNA: TGTGCCAGCGGCCTCTGGACAGAATTCGGCTACACCTTC. Translated, it gives CASGLWTEFGYTF. V usage is TRBV5-4 and J usage is TRBJ1-2; D possibly corresponds to TRBD1 (6 bases). The CDR3 is 13 amino acids. The V gene's germline CDR1 is SGHNT and CDR2 YYREEE (reference sequence). Trimming removed 7 bases at V and 8 bases at J, with 18 bases between.

The rearrangement joins TRBV30 to TRBJ2-3; 7 bases fit TRBD1. The germline V gene has CDR1 GTSNPN and CDR2 SVGIG (reference sequence). The CDR3 runs 14 residues. V shed 6 bases, J shed 3 bases, and the junction held 9 bases outside the gene matches. The CDR3 coding sequence is TGTGCCTGCCGCCCGGGACAGAAAACAGATACGCAGTATTTT. Its protein is CACRPGQKTDTQYF.

The chain carries TRBV4-2 and TRBJ1-3, with D possibly being TRBD1 (6 bases). Trimming left V 7 bases short and J 2 bases short, with 12 bases between. Germline V gives CDR1 LGHNA, CDR2 YNFKEQ. There are 14 residues in the CDR3. In DNA form, the CDR3 reads TGTGCCAGCACCGGGACATCAGCTGGAAACACCATATATTTT. This sequence encodes CASTGTSAGNTIYF.

The genes are TRBV9 and TRBJ2-3; TRBD2 is a possible D gene (7 bases). This CDR3 has 15 amino acids. CDR1 is SGDLS, CDR2 YYNGEE, per germline. The V and J ends lost 6 bases and 1 base respectively, with 15 bases between them. The CDR3 is CASTPVGGRTDTQYF. CDR3 coding DNA: TGTGCCAGCACCCCAGTGGGGGGGCGCACAGATACGCAGTATTTT.

The V gene is TRBV7-9, the J gene TRBJ2-7; 7 bases fit TRBD1. J lost 4 bases, V lost 3 bases, and 6 bases had no gene match. The CDR3 covers 14 residues. The germline CDR1 and CDR2 sequences are SEHNR and FQNEAQ (reference sequence). The CDR3 DNA reads TGTGCCAGCAGCTTTACAGGGGAAGGGTACGAGCAGTACTTC. Translation gives CASSFTGEGYEQYF.

This chain connects TRBV7-8 to TRBJ1-4, with D maybe TRBD1 (6 bases). Germline V gene sequence: CDR1 SGHVS, CDR2 FQNEAQ. V lost 5 bases to trimming and J lost 7 bases, with 20 bases between them. The CDR3 is 16 residues long. The DNA of the CDR3 is TGTGCCAGCAGCGCTCAAACAGGGCGTCAAAGTGAAAAACTGTTTTTT. Translated, it gives CASSAQTGRQSEKLFF.

This chain links TRBV10-3 with TRBJ1-1; possibly TRBD1 for D (5 bases). CDR1 and CDR2 (germline): ENHRY, SYGVKD. The CDR3 contains 16 residues. Trimming stripped 4 bases from V and 5 bases from J, with 20 bases between. The CDR3 region is CAISAPAGRSGTEAFF. The CDR3, as DNA: TGTGCCATCAGTGCTCCTGCAGGGAGGTCGGGAACTGAAGCTTTCTTT.